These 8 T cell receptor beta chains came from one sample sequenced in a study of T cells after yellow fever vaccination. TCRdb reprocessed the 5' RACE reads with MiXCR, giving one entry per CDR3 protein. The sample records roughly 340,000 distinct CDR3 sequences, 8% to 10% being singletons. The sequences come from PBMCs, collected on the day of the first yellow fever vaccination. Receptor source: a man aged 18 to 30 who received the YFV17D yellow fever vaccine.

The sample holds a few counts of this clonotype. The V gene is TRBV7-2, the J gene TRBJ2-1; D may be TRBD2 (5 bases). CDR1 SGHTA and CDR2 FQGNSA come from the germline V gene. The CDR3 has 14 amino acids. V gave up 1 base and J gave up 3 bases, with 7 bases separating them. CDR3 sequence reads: CASSLVRGYNEQFF. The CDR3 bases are TGTGCCAGCAGCTTAGTCCGGGGCTACAATGAGCAGTTCTTC.

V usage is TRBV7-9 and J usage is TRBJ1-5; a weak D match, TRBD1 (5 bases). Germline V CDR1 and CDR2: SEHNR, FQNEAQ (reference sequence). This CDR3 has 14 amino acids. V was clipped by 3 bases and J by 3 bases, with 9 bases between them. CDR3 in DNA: TGTGCCAGCAGCTTCGAGGACACCAATCAGCCCCAGCATTTT. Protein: CASSFEDTNQPQHF.

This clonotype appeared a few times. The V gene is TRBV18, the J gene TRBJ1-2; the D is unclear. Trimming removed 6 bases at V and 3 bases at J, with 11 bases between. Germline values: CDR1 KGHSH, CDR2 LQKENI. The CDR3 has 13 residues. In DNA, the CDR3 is TGTGCCAGCTCCGCATCGGAAGACTATGGCTACACCTTC. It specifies CASSASEDYGYTF. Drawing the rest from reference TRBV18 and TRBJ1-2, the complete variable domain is NAGVMQNPRHLVRRRGQEARLRCSPMKGHSHVYWYRQLPEEGLKFMVYLQKENIIDESGMPKERFSAEFPKEGPSILRIQQVVRGDSAAYFCASSASEDYGYTFGSGTRLTVV.

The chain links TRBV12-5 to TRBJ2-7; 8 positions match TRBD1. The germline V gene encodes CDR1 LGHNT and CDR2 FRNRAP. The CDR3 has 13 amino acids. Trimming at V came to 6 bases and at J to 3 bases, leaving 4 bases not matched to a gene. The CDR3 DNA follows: TGTGCTAGTGGCTCGGACAGGGTCTACGAGCAGTACTTC. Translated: CASGSDRVYEQYF. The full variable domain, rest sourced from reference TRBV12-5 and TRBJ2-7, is DARVTQTPRHKVTEMGQEVTMRCQPILGHNTVFWYRQTMMQGLELLAYFRNRAPLDDSGMPKDRFSAEMPDATLATLKIQPSEPRDSAVYFCASGSDRVYEQYFGPGTRLTVT.

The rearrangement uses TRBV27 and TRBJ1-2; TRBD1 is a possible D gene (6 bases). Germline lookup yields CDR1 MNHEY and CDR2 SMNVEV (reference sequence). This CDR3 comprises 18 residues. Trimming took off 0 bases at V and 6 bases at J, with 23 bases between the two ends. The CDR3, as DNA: TGTGCCAGCAGTTTATCGAACCCCACTGGGGGCGCGGGGAATGGCTACACCTTC. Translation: CASSLSNPTGGAGNGYTF.

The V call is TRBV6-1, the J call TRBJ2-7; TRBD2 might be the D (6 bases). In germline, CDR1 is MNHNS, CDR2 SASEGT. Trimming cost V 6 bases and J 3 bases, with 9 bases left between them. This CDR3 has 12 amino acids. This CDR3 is CASRGLDYEQYF. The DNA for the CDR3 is TGTGCCAGCAGGGGACTGGACTACGAGCAGTACTTC.

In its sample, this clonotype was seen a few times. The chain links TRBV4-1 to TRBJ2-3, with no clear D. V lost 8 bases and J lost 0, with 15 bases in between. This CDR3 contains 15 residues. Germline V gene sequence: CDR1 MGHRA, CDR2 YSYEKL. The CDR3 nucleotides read TGCGCCAGCTTTAGTGGGGTGGATAGCACAGATACGCAGTATTTT. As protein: CASFSGVDSTDTQYF.

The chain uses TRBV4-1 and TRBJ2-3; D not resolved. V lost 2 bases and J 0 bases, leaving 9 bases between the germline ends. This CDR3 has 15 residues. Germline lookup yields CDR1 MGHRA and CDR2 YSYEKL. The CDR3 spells CASSQRFSSTDTQYF. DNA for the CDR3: TGCGCCAGCAGCCAAAGGTTCTCTAGCACAGATACGCAGTATTTT.